Here is one T cell receptor (beta chain) with its context. The antigen is not known. The data stem from a study of T cell responses to AZD1222 COVID-19 vaccine. Germline lookup yields CDR1 SNHLY and CDR2 FYNNEI. CDR3 length: 15 residues. Trimming removed 8 bases at V and 0 bases at J, with 11 bases between. Study-level points and caveats: Vaccine-associated CD4 TCRs spanned spike, dominant at 160-218 and 743-854. Just a handful of people given AZD1222 tested seropositive at baseline. The reported proportion of spike-specific TCRs targeting unmutated variant regions was nearly half. The peak T cell response came first, and repertoires were sampled only after it.

Libraries were prepared by immunoSEQ multiplex PCR; TCRdb keeps only in-frame clonotypes and omits some of them. Counted here are more than 100,000 clones, 92% occurring once; the ten biggest clones make up around 15%. The J gene is TRBJ1-6, the V gene TRBV2; D gene ambiguous. The starting material was peripheral blood, obtained on day 0 of AZD1222 vaccination. This receptor was identified in an adult in good health. CDR3 region: CASFEGGSYNSPLHF. In DNA form, the CDR3 reads TGTGCCAGCTTCGAGGGAGGCTCCTATAATTCACCCCTCCACTTT.